The rows below give T cell receptor beta chains drawn from one sample of a study of T-cell memory formation after mild COVID-19. TCRdb reanalysed the 5' RACE reads using MiXCR and keeps one entry per CDR3 protein. The sample consists of around 400,000 distinct CDR3 sequences, approximately 25% of them appearing once. The source material was PBMCs or a T cell subset sorted from them (not recorded which). These receptors originate from an adult woman who had mild COVID-19 (a few samples of this study predate the infection). Cell type and time point are not known. CDR3s include the opening cysteine and the closing phenylalanine or tryptophan. D genes are given only for firm matches. Expanded clones get a size class; other rows say once, few or many, or leave the size out.

>TRBD2|TRBV2|TRBJ2-3|few
CASSSLAGGYTQYF
TGTGCCAGCAGTTCACTAGCGGGGGGGTATACGCAGTATTTT
>-|TRBV7-9|TRBJ2-3|-
CASSPQMGQKDTQYF
TGTGCCAGCAGCCCCCAGATGGGGCAGAAAGATACGCAGTATTTT
>-|TRBV3-1|TRBJ1-1|-
CASGMGTVNTEAFF
TGTGCCAGCGGCATGGGGACGGTGAACACTGAAGCTTTCTTT
>TRBD1|TRBV6-5|TRBJ1-1|-
CASSYSIYAGGMGNTEAFF
TGTGCCAGCAGTTACTCGATTTACGCAGGGGGCATGGGGAACACTGAAGCTTTCTTT
>TRBD1|TRBV4-1|TRBJ1-5|-
CASSTDRGNGRPQHF
TGCGCCAGCAGCACAGACAGGGGGAATGGTCGGCCCCAGCATTTT
>-|TRBV6-5|TRBJ2-1|-
CASSYRDLYNEQFF
TGTGCCAGCAGTTACCGGGACCTTTACAATGAGCAGTTCTTC
>TRBD1|TRBV6-4|TRBJ2-2|-
CASKKQGQGDTGELFF
TGTGCCAGCAAGAAACAGGGACAGGGGGACACCGGGGAGCTGTTTTTT
>-|TRBV7-3|TRBJ2-5|few
CASSPEGGYQETQYF
TGTGCCAGCAGCCCGGAAGGGGGGTACCAAGAGACCCAGTACTTC
>-|TRBV3-1|TRBJ1-2|-
CASSQDSGGGYTF
TGTGCCAGCAGCCAAGATTCGGGGGGTGGCTACACCTTC
>-|TRBV9|TRBJ2-5|few
CASSSQTGDTGETQYF
TGTGCCAGCAGCTCACAGACAGGCGATACGGGGGAGACCCAGTACTTC
>TRBD1|TRBV6-2/TRBV6-3|TRBJ2-3|once
CASSWIQGVYTDTQYF
TGTGCCAGCAGTTGGATACAGGGGGTATACACAGATACGCAGTATTTT
>-|TRBV24-1|TRBJ1-2|-
CATSDWGQNYGYTF
TGTGCCACCAGTGATTGGGGTCAGAACTATGGCTACACCTTC
>-|TRBV20-1|TRBJ2-7|-
CSARDRLRRGEQYF
TGCAGTGCTAGAGATCGATTAAGGAGAGGCGAGCAGTACTTC
>-|TRBV18|TRBJ1-6|-
CASSRGLGVDNSPLHF
TGTGCCAGCTCACGGGGTTTGGGTGTCGATAATTCACCCCTCCACTTT
>-|TRBV18|TRBJ2-5|-
CASSPLSGRQETQYF
TGTGCCAGCTCACCGCTCTCGGGAAGACAAGAGACCCAGTACTTC
>-|TRBV4-2|TRBJ1-1|few
CASSQELRRVEAFF
TGTGCCAGCAGCCAAGAGCTCCGCCGGGTTGAAGCTTTCTTT
>TRBD1|TRBV29-1|TRBJ2-2|few
CSVEDADRGILGELFF
TGCAGCGTTGAAGACGCGGACAGGGGGATTCTCGGGGAGCTGTTTTTT
>-|TRBV9|TRBJ2-7|-
CASSATHNRDWNEQYF
TGTGCCAGCAGCGCGACCCACAACAGGGATTGGAACGAGCAGTACTTC
>-|TRBV5-1|TRBJ1-5|-
CASSPSGAAQPQHF
TGCGCCAGCAGCCCATCGGGGGCCGCTCAGCCCCAGCATTTT
>-|TRBV2|TRBJ1-5|few
CASSVERGNQPQHF
TGTGCCAGCAGTGTGGAGAGGGGCAATCAGCCCCAGCATTTT
>TRBD2|TRBV12-3/TRBV12-4|TRBJ2-7|-
CASSPGTGGLNEQYF
TGTGCCAGCAGCCCCGGGACGGGAGGGCTCAACGAGCAGTACTTC
>-|TRBV7-3|TRBJ2-2|few
CASSLTLKGAGELFF
TGTGCCAGCAGCTTAACTTTGAAGGGTGCCGGGGAGCTGTTTTTT
>TRBD1|TRBV30|TRBJ1-2|many
CAWMDRGRIRDGYTF
TGTGCCTGGATGGACAGGGGGCGCATCAGGGATGGCTACACCTTC
>TRBD1|TRBV27|TRBJ2-7|few
CASSPDSIMDRTYEQYF
TGTGCCAGCAGCCCCGACTCGATTATGGACAGGACCTACGAGCAGTACTTC
>-|TRBV19|TRBJ1-1|-
CASTNSDRYTEAFF
TGTGCCAGTACCAACTCGGACAGATACACTGAAGCTTTCTTT
>-|TRBV7-2|TRBJ2-7|few
CASRGTRGSYEQYF
TGTGCCAGCAGGGGGACACGGGGCTCCTACGAGCAGTACTTC
>-|TRBV5-5|TRBJ2-1|-
CASSRPGPTDPYNEQFF
TGTGCCAGCAGCAGGCCGGGACCCACAGACCCCTACAATGAGCAGTTCTTC
>TRBD1|TRBV24-1|TRBJ2-7|-
CATSDPNRQGVYEQYF
TGTGCCACCAGTGATCCCAACCGACAGGGAGTGTACGAGCAGTACTTC